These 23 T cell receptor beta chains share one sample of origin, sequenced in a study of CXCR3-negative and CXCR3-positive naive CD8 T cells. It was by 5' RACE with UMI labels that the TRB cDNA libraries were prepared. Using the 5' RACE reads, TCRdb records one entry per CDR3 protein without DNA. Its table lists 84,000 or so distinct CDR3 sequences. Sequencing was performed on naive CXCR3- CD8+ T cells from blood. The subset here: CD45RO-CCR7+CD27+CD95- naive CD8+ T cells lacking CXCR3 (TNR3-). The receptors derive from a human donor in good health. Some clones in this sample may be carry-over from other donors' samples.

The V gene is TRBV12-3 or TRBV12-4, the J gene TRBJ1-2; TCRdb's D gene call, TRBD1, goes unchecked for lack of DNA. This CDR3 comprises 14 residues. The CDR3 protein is CASSLLDRGDGYTF.

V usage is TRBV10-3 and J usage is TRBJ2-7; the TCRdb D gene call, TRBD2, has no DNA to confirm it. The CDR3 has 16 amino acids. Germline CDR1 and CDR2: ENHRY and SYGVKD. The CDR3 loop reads CAISESVTGGNYEQYF.

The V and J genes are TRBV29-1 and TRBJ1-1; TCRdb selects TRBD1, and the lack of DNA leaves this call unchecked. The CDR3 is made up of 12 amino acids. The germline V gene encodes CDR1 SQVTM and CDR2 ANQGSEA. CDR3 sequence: CSVKTGSAEAFF.

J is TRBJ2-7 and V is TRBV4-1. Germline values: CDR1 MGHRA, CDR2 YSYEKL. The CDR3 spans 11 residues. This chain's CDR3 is CASSQLNEQYF.

The CDR3 sequence is CSGIGGSGEQYF. This chain uses TRBV29-1 with TRBJ2-7; there is no DNA to check the TCRdb D call of TRBD1. Germline assignment: CDR1 SQVTM and CDR2 ANQGSEA. The CDR3 runs to 12 residues.

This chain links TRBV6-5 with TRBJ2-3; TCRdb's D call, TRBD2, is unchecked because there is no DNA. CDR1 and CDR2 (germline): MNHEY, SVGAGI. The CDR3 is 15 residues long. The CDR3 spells CASSLAQGGTDTQYF.

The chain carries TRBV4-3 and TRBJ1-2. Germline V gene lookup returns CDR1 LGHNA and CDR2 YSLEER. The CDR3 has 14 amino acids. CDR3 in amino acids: CASSQALENYGYTF.

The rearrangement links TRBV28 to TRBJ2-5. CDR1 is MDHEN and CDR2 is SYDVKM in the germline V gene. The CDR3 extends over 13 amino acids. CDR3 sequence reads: CASSFSYQETQYF.

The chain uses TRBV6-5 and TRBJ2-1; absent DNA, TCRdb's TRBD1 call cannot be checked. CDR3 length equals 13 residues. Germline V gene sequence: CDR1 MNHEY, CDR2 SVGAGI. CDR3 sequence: CASSYPQGREQFF.

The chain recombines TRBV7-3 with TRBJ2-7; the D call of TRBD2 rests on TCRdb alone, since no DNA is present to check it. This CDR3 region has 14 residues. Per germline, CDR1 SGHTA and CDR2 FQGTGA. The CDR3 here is CASSPLAGSLEQYF.

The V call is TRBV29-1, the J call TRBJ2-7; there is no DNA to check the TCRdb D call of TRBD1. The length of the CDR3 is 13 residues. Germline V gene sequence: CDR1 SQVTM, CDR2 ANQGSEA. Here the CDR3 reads CSVPGQGALEQYF.

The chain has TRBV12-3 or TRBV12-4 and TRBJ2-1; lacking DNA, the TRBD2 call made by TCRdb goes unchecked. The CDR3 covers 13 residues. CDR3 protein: CASSLSGAHEQFF.

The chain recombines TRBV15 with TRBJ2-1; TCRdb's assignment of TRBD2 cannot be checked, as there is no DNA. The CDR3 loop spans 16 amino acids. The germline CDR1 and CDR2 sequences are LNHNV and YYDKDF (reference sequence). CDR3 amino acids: CATMGLATSSYNEQFF.

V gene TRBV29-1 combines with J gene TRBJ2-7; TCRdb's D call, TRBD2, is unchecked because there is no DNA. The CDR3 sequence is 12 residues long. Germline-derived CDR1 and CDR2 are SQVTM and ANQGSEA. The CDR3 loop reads CSVRQSPVEQYF.

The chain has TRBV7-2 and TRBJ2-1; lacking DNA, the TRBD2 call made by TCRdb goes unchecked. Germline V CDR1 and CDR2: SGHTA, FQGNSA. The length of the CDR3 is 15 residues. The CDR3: CASSSTSGGLGEQFF. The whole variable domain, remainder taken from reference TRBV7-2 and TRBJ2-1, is GAGVSQSPSNKVTEKGKDVELRCDPISGHTALYWYRQSLGQGLEFLIYFQGNSAPDKSGLPSDRFSAERTGGSVSTLTIQRTQQEDSAVYLCASSSTSGGLGEQFFGPGTRLTVL.

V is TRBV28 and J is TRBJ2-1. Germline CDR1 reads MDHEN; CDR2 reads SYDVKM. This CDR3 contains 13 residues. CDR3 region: CASSHKRTGEQFF.

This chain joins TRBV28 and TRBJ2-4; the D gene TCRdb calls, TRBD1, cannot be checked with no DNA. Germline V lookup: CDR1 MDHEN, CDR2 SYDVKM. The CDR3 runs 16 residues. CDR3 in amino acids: CASIGTPILAKNIQYF.

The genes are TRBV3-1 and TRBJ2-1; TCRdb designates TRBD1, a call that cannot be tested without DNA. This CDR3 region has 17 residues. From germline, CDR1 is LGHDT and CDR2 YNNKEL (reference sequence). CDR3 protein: CASSQSVNTARAGEQFF.

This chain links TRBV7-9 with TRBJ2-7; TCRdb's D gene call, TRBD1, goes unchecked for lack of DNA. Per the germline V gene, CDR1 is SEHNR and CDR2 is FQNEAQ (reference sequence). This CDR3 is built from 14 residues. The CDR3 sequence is CASSPPTGSYEQYF.

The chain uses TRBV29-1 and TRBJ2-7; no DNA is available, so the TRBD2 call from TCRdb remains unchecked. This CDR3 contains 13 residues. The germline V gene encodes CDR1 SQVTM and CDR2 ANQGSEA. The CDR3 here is CSVGTAQTYEQYF.

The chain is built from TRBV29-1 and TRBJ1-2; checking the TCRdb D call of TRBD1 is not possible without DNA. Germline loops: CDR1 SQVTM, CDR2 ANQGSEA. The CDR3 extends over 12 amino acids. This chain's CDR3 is CSVNGTQYGYTF.

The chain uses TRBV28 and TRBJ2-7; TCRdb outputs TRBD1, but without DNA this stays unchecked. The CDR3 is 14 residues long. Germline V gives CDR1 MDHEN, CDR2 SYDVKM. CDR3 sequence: CASSLRTEVYEQYF.

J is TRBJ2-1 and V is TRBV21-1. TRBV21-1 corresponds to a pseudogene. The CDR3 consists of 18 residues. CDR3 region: CASSKGLVQSRKMNEQFF.